This entry lists 10 T cell receptor beta chains sequenced from one sample in a study of CD8 T cells in ankylosing spondylitis. Each CDR3 protein gets one entry after TCRdb re-called the 5' RACE reads with MiXCR. This sample has around 99,000 distinct CDR3 sequences, with about 8.1% found just once. Sequencing was performed on blood, either unsorted or a sorted T cell fraction (not recorded which). All receptors derive from a male donor with ankylosing spondylitis or in good health (not recorded which).

This clonotype was observed at least ten times. The V gene is TRBV2, the J gene TRBJ2-2; D is ambiguous. Looked up from germline, CDR1 is SNHLY and CDR2 is FYNNEI. V lost 2 bases and J lost 4, with 5 bases in between. The CDR3 is 13 residues long. The DNA of the CDR3 is TGTGCCAGCAGTGAATTGACCACCGGGGAGCTGTTTTTT. Translated, it gives CASSELTTGELFF.

In this sample, this clonotype turned up many times. The chain combines TRBV5-1 with TRBJ1-1; TRBD1 is a possible D gene (6 bases). The CDR3 runs to 14 residues. Trimming pared 4 bases from V and 5 bases from J, leaving 15 bases between. Germline lookup yields CDR1 SGHRS and CDR2 YFSETQ. The CDR3 sequence is CASSRDNRGTEAFF. Written as DNA, the CDR3 is TGCGCCAGCAGCAGGGACAACCGAGGGACTGAAGCTTTCTTT.

About this clonotype: An end of the junction differs from the germline gene, which may be a read error. CDR3 region: CASSQGISYNLPLHF. CDR3 nucleotide sequence: TGTGCCAGCAGCCAGGGGATCTCCTATAATTTACCCCTCCACTTT. This sequence joins TRBV12-3 or TRBV12-4 and TRBJ1-6, with a possible D match to TRBD1 (6 bases). CDR3 size: 15 residues.

There are a few counts of this clonotype. Possible read error: a much larger clone is one base away. The chain uses TRBV20-1 and TRBJ2-1; 10 nucleotides match TRBD1. This CDR3 contains 15 residues. In germline, CDR1 is DFQATT, CDR2 SNEGSKA (reference sequence). CDR3 coding DNA: TGCATTGCTAGTCCCGGGACAGGGGATTACAATGAGCAGTTCTTC. Encoded protein: CIASPGTGDYNEQFF.

This clonotype appeared many times. The V and J genes are TRBV12-3 or TRBV12-4 and TRBJ2-7, with 11 nucleotides matching TRBD1. V shed 4 bases, J shed 7 bases, and the junction held 3 bases outside the gene matches. The CDR3 is 13 residues long. CDR3 coding DNA: TGTGCCAGCAGTTGGACAGGGGGCTTAGAGCAGTACTTC. Translation: CASSWTGGLEQYF.

Ten or more counts support this clonotype. V and J are TRBV5-1 and TRBJ2-2; no firm D call. The V and J ends lost 0 bases and 11 bases respectively, with 11 bases between them. Germline V gene sequence: CDR1 SGHRS, CDR2 YFSETQ. There are 13 residues in the CDR3. CDR3 sequence (DNA): TGCGCCAGCAGCTTGGTCTTGGTGGATGAGCTGTTTTTT. It translates to CASSLVLVDELFF.

This clonotype was observed a handful of times. The junction and the germline gene differ at one end; a read error may be behind it. The genes are TRBV7-9 and TRBJ1-2; D is perhaps TRBD1 (6 bases). The germline V gene has CDR1 SEHNR and CDR2 FQNEAQ (reference sequence). This CDR3 spans 14 amino acids. The CDR3 nucleotides read TGTGCCAGCATCTTAGCAGTAGGGGGCTATGGCTACACCTTC. Its protein is CASILAVGGYGYTF.

The chain employs TRBV28 and TRBJ2-3, with TRBD1 matching over 9 bases. CDR3 length equals 16 residues. The ends lost 1 base at V and 6 bases at J; junction bases unmatched: 8. CDR1 is MDHEN and CDR2 is SYDVKM in the germline V gene. The CDR3 coding sequence is TGTGCCAGCAGTTTATCTGGGACAGGGAATAGGGATACGCAGTATTTT. It encodes CASSLSGTGNRDTQYF. Looking up the rest from reference TRBV28 and TRBJ2-3 gives the full variable domain: DVKVTQSSRYLVKRTGEKVFLECVQDMDHENMFWYRQDPGLGLRLIYFSYDVKMKEKGDIPEGYSVSREKKERFSLILESASTNQTSMYLCASSLSGTGNRDTQYFGPGTRLTVL.

Ten or more counts support this clonotype. The chain joins TRBV6-5 to TRBJ2-7, with 11 bases fitting TRBD1. V dropped 2 bases and J dropped 4; count of bases not matched to a gene: 1. CDR1 and CDR2 from the germline V gene are MNHEY and SVGAGI. This CDR3 has 14 amino acids. CDR3 amino acids: CASSYGTGGYEQYF. CDR3 in DNA: TGTGCCAGCAGTTACGGGACAGGGGGTTACGAGCAGTACTTC.

There are many counts of this clonotype. The chain is built from TRBV28 and TRBJ2-7, with 11 nucleotides matching TRBD1. Looked up from germline, CDR1 is MDHEN and CDR2 is SYDVKM. The V and J ends lost 2 bases and 1 base, in that order; junction bases with no gene match: 1. The CDR3 is made up of 15 amino acids. CDR3 bases: TGTGCCAGCAGTTTAGGGACAGGGGGTTCCTACGAGCAGTACTTC. This translates into CASSLGTGGSYEQYF.